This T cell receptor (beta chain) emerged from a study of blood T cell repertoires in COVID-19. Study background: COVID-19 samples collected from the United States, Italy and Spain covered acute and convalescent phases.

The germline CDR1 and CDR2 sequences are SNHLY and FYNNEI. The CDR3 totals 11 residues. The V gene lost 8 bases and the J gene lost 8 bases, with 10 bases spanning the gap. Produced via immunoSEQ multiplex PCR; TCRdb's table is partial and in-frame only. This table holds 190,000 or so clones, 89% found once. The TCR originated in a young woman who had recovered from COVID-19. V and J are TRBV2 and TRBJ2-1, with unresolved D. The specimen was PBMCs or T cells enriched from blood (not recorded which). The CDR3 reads CASGATDEQFF. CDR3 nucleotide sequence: TGTGCCAGCGGAGCTACGGATGAGCAGTTCTTC.